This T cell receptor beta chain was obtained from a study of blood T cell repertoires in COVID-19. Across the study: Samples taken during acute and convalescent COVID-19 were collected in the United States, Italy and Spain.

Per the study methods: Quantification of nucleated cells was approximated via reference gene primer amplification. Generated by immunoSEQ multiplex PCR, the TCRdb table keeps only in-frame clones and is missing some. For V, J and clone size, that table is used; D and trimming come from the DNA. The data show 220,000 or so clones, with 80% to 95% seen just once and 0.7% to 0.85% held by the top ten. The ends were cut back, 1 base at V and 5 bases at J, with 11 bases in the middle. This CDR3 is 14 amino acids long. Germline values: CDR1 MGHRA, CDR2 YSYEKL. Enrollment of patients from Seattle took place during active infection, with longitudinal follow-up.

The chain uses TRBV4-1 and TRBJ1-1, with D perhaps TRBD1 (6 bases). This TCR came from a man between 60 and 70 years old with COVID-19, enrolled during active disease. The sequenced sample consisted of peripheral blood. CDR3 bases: TGCGCCAGCAGCCAAGCACAGGGTGGGACTGAAGCTTTCTTT. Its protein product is CASSQAQGGTEAFF.